The 30 T cell receptor beta chains given below trace back to one sample, sequenced in a study of cytotoxic CD8 clonotypes in ibrutinib-treated CLL. Using immunoSEQ multiplex PCR, the repertoire was profiled, and TCRdb retains in-frame clones only, with some absent. The table shows around 130,000 clones, with around four fifths occurring only once. The sample here was PBMCs, taken after 24 months of ibrutinib treatment. These receptors were taken from a human donor with chronic lymphocytic leukemia.

The J gene is TRBJ2-7, the V gene TRBV7-2, with 9 bases aligning to TRBD1. Losses at the gene ends were 1 base for V and 1 base for J; bases not matched to a gene: 5. Germline-derived CDR1 and CDR2 are SGHTA and FQGNSA. The CDR3 sequence is 16 residues long. CDR3 region: CASSLGPGTGSYEQYF. The CDR3 bases are TGTGCCAGCAGCTTAGGGCCCGGGACAGGGTCCTACGAGCAGTACTTC.

This chain connects TRBV11-3 to TRBJ2-3, with D uncertain. The V and J ends lost 1 base and 2 bases respectively, with 19 bases between them. CDR1 and CDR2 from the germline V gene are SGHNT and YENEEA. The CDR3 runs 18 residues. The CDR3 is CASSLGGRSTRHTDTQYF. The DNA for the CDR3 is TGTGCCAGCAGCTTAGGAGGCCGTTCGACTCGACACACAGATACGCAGTATTTT.

The chain links TRBV19 to TRBJ2-2; the D gene is possibly TRBD1 (6 bases). V was trimmed by 3 bases and J by 6 bases, leaving 8 bases between them. This CDR3 comprises 13 residues. The germline V gene encodes CDR1 LNHDA and CDR2 SQIVND (reference sequence). This CDR3 is CASSIDRPGELFF. In DNA form, the CDR3 reads TGTGCCAGTAGTATCGACAGGCCCGGGGAGCTGTTTTTT.

V is TRBV9 and J is TRBJ2-3; TRBD2 aligns across 12 bases. This CDR3 has 16 residues. V lost 4 bases and J lost 4; bases outside the gene matches: 7. Germline CDR1 SGDLS, CDR2 YYNGEE. CDR3 in DNA: TGTGCCAGCAGCCCAACTAGCGGGGGGTCGGCAGATACGCAGTATTTT. Its translation is CASSPTSGGSADTQYF.

The J gene is TRBJ2-3, the V gene TRBV10-3; D gene uncertain. CDR1 is ENHRY and CDR2 is SYGVKD in the germline V gene. V lost 3 bases to trimming and J lost 6 bases, with 4 bases between them. CDR3 length: 11 residues. In DNA, the CDR3 is TGTGCCATCAGTGATTCGGATACGCAGTATTTT. Protein: CAISDSDTQYF.

V and J are TRBV7-9 and TRBJ1-2; D not certain. From germline, CDR1 is SEHNR and CDR2 FQNEAQ (reference sequence). The CDR3 runs to 12 residues. With 3 bases removed from V and 2 bases from J, the gap between germline ends came to 4 bases. For the CDR3, the DNA is TGTGCCAGCAGCTTCCCCAACTATGGCTACACCTTC. Its translation: CASSFPNYGYTF.

This chain connects TRBV30 to TRBJ2-7, with D maybe TRBD2 (6 bases). CDR1 GTSNPN and CDR2 SVGIG come from the germline V gene (reference sequence). CDR3 size: 13 residues. Trimming took 2 bases from V and 5 from J, leaving 13 bases between them. Written as DNA, the CDR3 is TGTGCCTGGAGTCTGGAGGGGCCCCACGAGCAGTACTTC. Its protein is CAWSLEGPHEQYF.

The J gene is TRBJ2-7, the V gene TRBV5-4, with 9 bases matching TRBD2. The length of the CDR3 is 14 residues. Germline-derived CDR1 and CDR2 are SGHNT and YYREEE (reference sequence). The V and J ends lost 4 bases and 4 bases, in that order; junction bases with no gene match: 6. The CDR3 DNA follows: TGTGCCAGCAGCGATGCTAGCGGGGATTACGAGCAGTACTTC. Its translation: CASSDASGDYEQYF.

This clone has a handful of counts. V gene TRBV7-2 combines with J gene TRBJ2-7; D not resolved. Per germline, CDR1 SGHTA and CDR2 FQGNSA. The CDR3 extends over 15 amino acids. Trimming took 1 base from V and 0 from J, leaving 10 bases between them. CDR3 region: CASSLGGSSSYEQYF. The CDR3 DNA follows: TGTGCCAGCAGCTTAGGTGGCAGCTCCTCCTACGAGCAGTACTTC. Filled out from reference TRBV7-2 and TRBJ2-7, the complete variable domain reads GAGVSQSPSNKVTEKGKDVELRCDPISGHTALYWYRQSLGQGLEFLIYFQGNSAPDKSGLPSDRFSAERTGGSVSTLTIQRTQQEDSAVYLCASSLGGSSSYEQYFGPGTRLTVT.

This clone came up once. The CDR3 is CASRIYDRGTEAFF. The CDR3 nucleotides are TGTGCCAGTAGGATCTACGACAGGGGGACTGAAGCTTTCTTT. The V call is TRBV19, the J call TRBJ1-1, with 9 nucleotides matching TRBD1. The V gene's germline CDR1 is LNHDA and CDR2 SQIVND (reference sequence). V was pared by 6 bases and J by 5 bases, with 7 bases of the junction left unmatched. The CDR3 totals 14 residues. The complete variable domain, with remaining parts taken from reference TRBV19 and TRBJ1-1, reads DGGITQSPKYLFRKEGQNVTLSCEQNLNHDAMYWYRQDPGQGLRLIYYSQIVNDFQKGDIAEGYSVSREKKESFPLTVTSAQKNPTAFYLCASRIYDRGTEAFFGQGTRLTVV.

The chain recombines TRBV30 with TRBJ1-2; a weak D match, TRBD1 (6 bases). The CDR3 loop spans 15 amino acids. V lost 0 bases, J lost 2 bases, and 13 bases lay in between. CDR1 GTSNPN and CDR2 SVGIG come from the germline V gene (reference sequence). The CDR3, as DNA: TGTGCCTGGAGTGTACCGGACAGACTCAACTATGGCTACACCTTC. Its protein product is CAWSVPDRLNYGYTF.

V usage is TRBV6-5 and J usage is TRBJ1-4, with a tentative D call TRBD1 (5 bases). V lost 6 bases to trimming and J lost 8 bases, with 7 bases between them. Looked up from germline, CDR1 is MNHEY and CDR2 is SVGAGI. This CDR3 has 11 residues. DNA of the CDR3: TGTGCCAGCAGGGGGGAGGAAAAACTGTTTTTT. This encodes CASRGEEKLFF.

The chain joins TRBV5-1 to TRBJ1-5, with D possibly TRBD1 on 5 matching bases. The CDR3 is made up of 15 amino acids. Trimming stripped 4 bases from V and 5 bases from J, with 16 bases between. Germline-derived CDR1 and CDR2 are SGHRS and YFSETQ. In DNA form, the CDR3 reads TGCGCCAGCAGCCCAGCCGGACACATGGATCAGCCCCAGCATTTT. Its translation is CASSPAGHMDQPQHF.

The rearrangement uses TRBV28 and TRBJ1-5; D not resolved. CDR1 and CDR2 from the germline V gene are MDHEN and SYDVKM. The CDR3 sequence is 17 residues long. V lost 1 base and J 6 bases, leaving 19 bases between the germline ends. DNA of the CDR3: TGTGCCAGCAGTTTATTTTCGGGTAGGACGGCCGGTCAGCCCCAGCATTTT. Translated: CASSLFSGRTAGQPQHF.

This sequence joins TRBV6-6 and TRBJ1-4; 8 bases line up with TRBD1. The V gene end was trimmed by 4 bases and the J gene end by 10 bases; junction bases not matched to a gene: 2. The germline V gene has CDR1 MNHNY and CDR2 SVGAGI (reference sequence). There are 12 residues in the CDR3. This CDR3 reads CASSSTGGKLFF. The CDR3 bases are TGTGCCAGCAGTTCCACAGGGGGAAAACTGTTTTTT.

The chain carries TRBV18 and TRBJ1-5, with D maybe TRBD1 (5 bases). CDR1 and CDR2 (germline): KGHSH, LQKENI. The germline V and J ends were trimmed by 3 bases and 6 bases, with 18 bases remaining between them. CDR3 size: 16 residues. The CDR3 region is CASSPSWGGNLQPQHF. Here the CDR3 DNA reads TGTGCCAGCTCACCCTCCTGGGGGGGAAACCTTCAGCCCCAGCATTTT.

V usage is TRBV6-5 and J usage is TRBJ1-4; D is undetermined. V shed 2 bases and J shed 7 bases, with 5 bases lying between them. CDR1 and CDR2 from the germline V gene are MNHEY and SVGAGI. The CDR3 length is 12 residues. CDR3 loop: CASSYLGEKLFF. CDR3 DNA: TGTGCCAGCAGTTACCTGGGTGAAAAACTGTTTTTT.

The chain has TRBV5-4 and TRBJ2-3; D possibly matches TRBD1 or TRBD2 (5 bases each). The V end was cut by 4 bases, the J end by 12 bases, with 21 bases between. The length of the CDR3 is 14 residues. CDR1 is SGHNT, CDR2 YYREEE, per germline (reference sequence). CDR3 in amino acids: CASSPPTNPGRQYF. The CDR3, as DNA: TGTGCCAGCAGCCCCCCGACCAACCCGGGACGCCAGTATTTT.

This chain joins TRBV10-3 and TRBJ1-4; the D gene is possibly TRBD1 (5 bases). The CDR3 has 17 amino acids. Germline V CDR1 and CDR2: ENHRY, SYGVKD. V gave up 3 bases and J gave up 3 bases, with 17 bases separating them. The CDR3 DNA follows: TGTGCCATCAGTGATCGTGAGGGGAGTGAAGCTAATGAAAAACTGTTTTTT. Translating gives CAISDREGSEANEKLFF.

This clone was detected only a few times. The V call is TRBV9, the J call TRBJ2-7; 9 nucleotides line up with TRBD2. Trimming at V came to 3 bases and at J to 3 bases, leaving 1 base not matched to a gene. Germline CDR1 is SGDLS and CDR2 is YYNGEE. The CDR3 contains 13 residues. The CDR3 nucleotides read TGTGCCAGCAGCGCGACTAGCGGCTACGAGCAGTACTTC. It yields the protein CASSATSGYEQYF.

CDR3 region: CAWSDGQYNEQFF. The CDR3 DNA is TGTGCCTGGAGCGATGGACAGTACAATGAGCAGTTCTTC. V and J are TRBV30 and TRBJ2-1; possible D gene TRBD1, 6 bases. Between the trimmed V and J ends, which lost 3 bases and 4 bases, there was a span of 10 bases. This CDR3 has 13 residues. Germline CDR1 and CDR2: GTSNPN and SVGIG (reference sequence).

The chain combines TRBV6-1 with TRBJ2-1; 7 bases are a match to TRBD2. The CDR3 has 14 residues. J gave up 2 bases and V 7 bases, and 5 bases lay outside the gene matches. Germline V CDR1 and CDR2: MNHNS, SASEGT. CDR3 residues: CASKTSFTYNEQFF. The CDR3 bases are TGTGCCAGCAAGACTAGCTTTACCTACAATGAGCAGTTCTTC.

In the case of this clone: Other DNA sequences from this sample encode an identical CDR3 as well. This sequence joins TRBV5-1 and TRBJ2-4; a weak D match, TRBD2 (6 bases). The CDR3 consists of 12 residues. Germline CDR1 is SGHRS and CDR2 is YFSETQ. V was pared by 0 bases and J by 13 bases, with 11 bases between. This chain's CDR3 is CASSLDPGVQYF. The CDR3 bases are TGCGCCAGCAGCTTGGATCCGGGAGTCCAGTACTTC.

The chain carries TRBV5-6 and TRBJ2-3; 7 bases fit TRBD2. The germline V gene encodes CDR1 SGHDT and CDR2 YYEEEE. The length of the CDR3 is 19 residues. V lost 4 bases to trimming and J lost 0 bases; unmatched junction nucleotides: 17. Here the CDR3 reads CASSPTRAGVHSSTDTQYF. The CDR3 nucleotides are TGTGCCAGCAGCCCGACTAGGGCGGGGGTTCATTCTAGCACAGATACGCAGTATTTT.

J is TRBJ2-7 and V is TRBV27; D is undetermined. The CDR3 is 11 amino acids. Trimming removed 4 bases from V and 3 bases from J, with 4 bases in between. Germline values: CDR1 MNHEY, CDR2 SMNVEV (reference sequence). The CDR3 loop reads CASSYNYEQYF. The DNA for the CDR3 is TGTGCCAGCAGTTACAACTACGAGCAGTACTTC.

The V call is TRBV5-1, the J call TRBJ2-7; D not certain. The length of the CDR3 is 13 residues. Between the trimmed V and J ends, which lost 4 bases and 2 bases, there was a span of 10 bases. Germline loops: CDR1 SGHRS, CDR2 YFSETQ. As DNA, the CDR3 is TGCGCCAGCAGCACAGATAAGACCTACGAGCAGTACTTC. It translates to CASSTDKTYEQYF. The complete variable domain, with remaining parts taken from reference TRBV5-1 and TRBJ2-7, reads KAGVTQTPRYLIKTRGQQVTLSCSPISGHRSVSWYQQTPGQGLQFLFEYFSETQRNKGNFPGRFSGRQFSNSRSEMNVSTLELGDSALYLCASSTDKTYEQYFGPGTRLTVT.

The rearrangement links TRBV5-1 to TRBJ2-5; D call uncertain. The DNA end lines up better with TRBJ2-7; the J call may be wrong. CDR3 length equals 15 residues. Germline CDR1 and CDR2: SGHRS and YFSETQ. The CDR3 reads CASRDPARPTYEQYF. Written as DNA, the CDR3 is TGCGCCAGCAGAGACCCGGCCCGACCGACCTACGAGCAGTACTTC.

The J gene is TRBJ1-3, the V gene TRBV10-1, with 9 bases lining up with TRBD1. V was clipped by 8 bases and J by 3 bases; unmatched bases: 17. This CDR3 is 18 amino acids long. The germline V gene encodes CDR1 WNHNN and CDR2 SYGVQD (reference sequence). This chain's CDR3 is CASLMLPGQGVDGNTIYF. The CDR3, as DNA: TGCGCCAGCCTGATGTTACCGGGACAGGGTGTGGATGGAAACACCATATATTTT.

The table lists this clone with a few counts. The chain employs TRBV6-5 and TRBJ1-1; the match to TRBD1 covers 7 bases. Germline lookup yields CDR1 MNHEY and CDR2 SVGAGI. V shed 0 bases, J shed 8 bases, and the junction held 6 bases outside the gene matches. The CDR3 runs to 14 residues. The CDR3 sequence: CASSYSIRGAEAFF. The CDR3 DNA is TGTGCCAGCAGTTACTCCATCAGGGGGGCGGAAGCTTTCTTT.

This sequence joins TRBV11-2 and TRBJ1-1, with 8 positions matching TRBD1. Per the germline V gene, CDR1 is SGHAT and CDR2 is FQNNGV. The CDR3 contains 12 residues. V lost 5 bases and J lost 11; bases outside the gene matches: 7. The CDR3 DNA sequence: TGTGCCAGCAGCAGAACGAGGACAGGGGCTTTCTTT. It yields the protein CASSRTRTGAFF.